This T cell receptor beta chain was captured by sequencing in a study of cytomegalovirus exposure and HLA in healthy donors. Across the study: The roughly 120 validation repertoires matched the 600 to 700 first-cohort repertoires in platform, a later analysis reported.

Clones were sequenced by immunoSEQ multiplex PCR, and TCRdb holds only the in-frame ones, with some missing. The sample consists of 120,000 to 150,000 clones, approximately 91% of them appearing once. Of note for this clone: Its antigen is as yet unknown.

In germline, CDR1 is GTSNPN, CDR2 SVGIG (reference sequence). With 4 bases clipped from V and 3 bases from J, the junction kept 17 bases outside the gene matches. The CDR3 is made up of 17 amino acids. General study points: Rare sequences made up most TCRs, while some public TCRs were found in many donors. Specific recognition of CMV antigens was confirmed in vitro for a few chains (all CMV-associated).

Material: PBMCs. This chain joins TRBV30 and TRBJ2-7; 8 bases are a match to TRBD2. The receptor was isolated from a woman in her late teens or twenties in good health and CMV-seropositive. The CDR3 DNA reads TGTGCCTGGAAACTAAGGGCGGGAGGTTCTCGATTCTACGAGCAGTACTTC. Residues: CAWKLRAGGSRFYEQYF. Drawing the rest from reference TRBV30 and TRBJ2-7, the complete variable domain is SQTIHQWPATLVQPVGSPLSLECTVEGTSNPNLYWYRQAAGRGLQLLFYSVGIGQISSEVPQNLSASRPQDRQFILSSKKLLLSDSGFYLCAWKLRAGGSRFYEQYFGPGTRLTVT.